This T cell receptor beta chain was profiled in a study of control samples from healthy donors and cancer patients. Data came from immunoSEQ multiplex PCR; TCRdb stores just in-frame clones and leaves some out. The sample has about 86,000 clones, 93% seen once. In germline, CDR1 is SGHNT, CDR2 YYREEE (reference sequence). The ends lost 4 bases at V and 1 base at J; junction bases unmatched: 2. The CDR3 extends over 17 amino acids. The TCR originated in a woman aged 25-40 years in good health. Material for sequencing was blood. This sequence joins TRBV5-4 and TRBJ2-2, with 15 positions matching TRBD2. This CDR3 reads CASSTGLAGGNTGELFF. The CDR3 nucleotides are TGTGCCAGCAGCACGGGACTAGCGGGAGGGAACACCGGGGAGCTGTTTTTT.